This T cell receptor (beta chain) stems from a study of cytomegalovirus exposure and HLA in healthy donors. Study details: Across a few hundred genotyped donors, roughly 85% landed in the Caucasian-associated ancestry cluster. Overall study results and limits: A link between a missense DCLRE1C variant and TCR beta V- and J-gene trimming emerged from a later analysis. Exclusion applied to some V segments, including TRBV6-2 and TRBV6-3, as they were indistinguishable.

V was clipped by 0 bases and J by 3 bases; unmatched bases: 14. Germline V lookup: CDR1 SGDLS, CDR2 YYNGEE. This CDR3 has 19 amino acids. This clone has more than one count but fewer than ten. Its matching antigen is unknown. Primers for the PCR totalled 60 Vbeta and 13 Jbeta. Produced via immunoSEQ multiplex PCR; TCRdb's table is partial and in-frame only. The sample includes 200,000 to 250,000 clones, around 89% seen only once; the top ten take around 1%. The sample taken for sequencing was PBMCs. The receptor was derived from a woman aged 18-30 years in good health and CMV-seronegative. The chain couples TRBV9 to TRBJ2-1; 8 nucleotides align to TRBD2. The CDR3 loop reads CASSVGFSGDVSVYNEQFF. CDR3 in DNA: TGTGCCAGCAGCGTAGGTTTTAGCGGGGACGTCTCAGTCTACAATGAGCAGTTCTTC.